The present T cell receptor beta chain was sequenced within a study of regulatory T cells in long-lasting Graves disease (dated by TCRdb to 2020 to 2023). Regarding the research as a whole: Persistent Graves' disease was defined as persistently positive TSH receptor autoantibodies together with antithyroid drug treatment for over 5 years. Persistent Graves' disease patients were compared with newly diagnosed Graves' disease patients by peripheral blood TCR sequencing and RNA sequencing. The study was conducted in China and was registered as a clinical trial. A total of about 33 samples underwent TCR sequencing, from 13 patients with persistent Graves' disease and some 20 patients with newly diagnosed Graves' disease. On average, persistent Graves' disease patients in the clinical cohort had been on antithyroid drugs for roughly 11 years.

What the time point label conveys for this sample: persistent/refractory GD, antithyroid drugs over 5 years with positive TRAb. RNA was extracted from PBMCs in TRIzol for both TCR sequencing and RNA sequencing. The diagnosis of Graves' disease followed American Thyroid Association guidelines. Recruitment of patients was carried out at an endocrinology department in Xi'an, China. Each patient gave about 9.1 milliliters of peripheral blood, collected in an EDTA anticoagulant tube. Ficoll Paque Plus density gradient separation was used to isolate PBMCs, and no additional T cell sorting was done. An Agilent 2100 Bioanalyzer and agarose gel were used to assess RNA quality, and a NanoDrop 2000 was used to measure RNA concentration. The method behind the library was multiplex PCR. TCRdb shows the sequencer as Illumina HiSeq 4000. iRepertoire HTBI primers and Arm-PCR amplification of CDR3 regions were used to construct TCR beta libraries. Gel purification was performed on PCR products prior to sequencing. The study's own analysis went as follows. Gene usage analysis of CDR3 amino acid clonotypes used the approximately 62 TRBV and around 13 TRBJ segments found across samples. COPE and FqMerger were used to merge the filtered high-quality paired reads into contigs. BLAST was used to align contigs to the IMGT TRBV, TRBD and TRBJ reference genes, and CDR3 was defined following IMGT. Any clonotype with a frequency above 0.1% was classified as a highly expanded clone. Shannon entropy was used to measure repertoire diversity, and the Gini coefficient was used to measure V-J evenness. Public clonotypes were defined as clonotypes shared by more than one individual. TCRdb trimmed public reads at Q25 via fastp, called clones via MiXCR and kept in-frame beta chains. Each CDR3 protein appears once, grouped with its most common genes and DNA. These V and J calls are TCRdb output, not the study's own analysis. The table for this sample lists roughly 500,000 distinct CDR3 sequences; about a fifth of them were counted only once. 6.5% to 10% of the sample rests with the top ten.

This clonotype appeared many times. It lacks a known antigen. It has no much larger one-base neighbor in the sample; base qualities were not kept. The research as a whole found: Lower TCR Shannon entropy and fewer highly expanded clones were observed in persistent Graves' disease patients than in newly diagnosed patients, which suggested clonal expansion. A larger number of public clonotypes was shared among persistent patients (around 2,500) than among newly diagnosed patients (about 990). As a limitation, the authors acknowledged that the small sample size may reduce accuracy. Preferential use of TRBV28, TRBJ1-2 and TRBJ2-5 was observed in persistent disease, whereas TRBV20-1 and TRBJ2-1 were favored in newly diagnosed disease. The study examined only peripheral blood because the primary lesion, thyroid tissue, could not be accessed. Only the TCR beta chain was sequenced and analyzed.

V is cut by 6 bases and J by 4 bases, and the space between the germline ends is 15 bases. The CDR3 has 15 amino acids, counting the end cysteine and phenylalanine. The entry retains the CDR3 DNA only, 45 bases that are in frame from base 1. Sequences MDHEN (CDR1) and SYDVKM (CDR2) are obtained from the germline V gene. Sequences were derived from peripheral blood mononuclear cells (PBMCs), sampled when the disease was refractory, from a patient treated with antithyroid drugs. The TCR comes from a female donor with Graves disease. The rearranged segments are TRBV28 and TRBJ1-4; tentative D gene TRBD1, with 6 bases matching. The CDR3: CASRRATGLNEKLFF. The DNA sequence follows: TGTGCCAGCAGGCGAGCGACAGGTCTTAATGAAAAACTGTTTTTT.